A single sample gave rise to the 20 T cell receptor beta chains below, sequenced in a study of spatial heterogeneity in lung cancer. The sample's time point: sample taken at primary tumor resection. Unsorted samples of tumor, nontumor lung or frozen PBMC had their whole RNA sequenced. In TCRdb, the 5' RACE reads were re-called with MiXCR into one record per CDR3 protein. The sample holds some 47,000 distinct CDR3 sequences, over 5.5% seen once. The sample here was PBMCs, taken at surgery. The receptors come from a female donor with early-stage non-small cell lung cancer.

This chain uses TRBV24-1 with TRBJ2-1; 9 bases agree with TRBD1. Trimming removed 6 bases from V and 9 bases from J; junction bases left unmatched: 5. This CDR3 spans 13 amino acids. Germline V gene lookup returns CDR1 KGHDR and CDR2 SFDVKD. This chain's CDR3 is CATSPQGAVEQFF. The CDR3 DNA reads as TGTGCCACCAGTCCACAGGGGGCGGTTGAGCAGTTCTTC.

A few counts support this clonotype. The J gene is TRBJ2-1, the V gene TRBV4-1; 9 bases are shared with TRBD2. The trim removed 0 bases at V and 5 bases at J, leaving 8 bases unmatched. CDR1 and CDR2 (germline): MGHRA, YSYEKL. CDR3 size: 17 residues. This CDR3 reads CASSQDRNSGRDNEQFF. CDR3 sequence (DNA): TGCGCCAGCAGCCAAGATCGAAATAGCGGGAGAGACAATGAGCAGTTCTTC.

This clonotype was detected ten times or more. The gene calls are TRBV11-2 and TRBJ2-2, with a possible D match to TRBD1 (5 bases). The CDR3 extends over 15 amino acids. V lost 5 bases and J 1 base, leaving 11 bases between the germline ends. Per germline, CDR1 SGHAT and CDR2 FQNNGV. The DNA for the CDR3 is TGTGCCAGCAGCCGTACCAGGGTGAACACCGGGGAGCTGTTTTTT. This encodes CASSRTRVNTGELFF.

In its sample, this clonotype was seen a few times. The rearrangement uses TRBV6-5 and TRBJ2-3; 7 nucleotides agree with TRBD1. Germline assignment: CDR1 MNHEY and CDR2 SVGAGI. Trimming cost V 2 bases and J 7 bases; bases outside gene matches: 6. The CDR3 runs 14 residues. CDR3 loop: CASSYIDRAHTQYF. The CDR3 DNA follows: TGTGCCAGCAGTTACATCGACAGGGCGCATACGCAGTATTTT.

There are many counts of this clonotype. The V gene is TRBV6-5, the J gene TRBJ2-1; either TRBD1 or TRBD2 may supply D (6 bases each). The V end was cut by 2 bases, the J end by 1 base, with 9 bases between. Germline V gene data show CDR1 as MNHEY and CDR2 as SVGAGI. The CDR3 length is 15 residues. The CDR3, as DNA: TGTGCCAGCAGTTACCGGGGGCGTTCCTACAATGAGCAGTTCTTC. Its protein product is CASSYRGRSYNEQFF.

The genes are TRBV11-2 and TRBJ2-2; 7 bases map to TRBD1. V trimming: 1 base; J trimming: 5 bases; junction bases outside the gene matches: 13. CDR1 SGHAT and CDR2 FQNNGV come from the germline V gene. This CDR3 region has 18 residues. CDR3 DNA sequence: TGTGCCAGCAGCTTAGCCCTGGGACAGCCTTCCTTAACCGGGGAGCTGTTTTTT. Translated: CASSLALGQPSLTGELFF.

This clonotype was recorded many times. The chain uses TRBV2 and TRBJ2-7, with D perhaps given as TRBD1 or TRBD2 (5 bases each). The CDR3 runs to 15 residues. Deletions cut 5 bases from V and 2 bases from J, with 16 bases between. Germline lookup yields CDR1 SNHLY and CDR2 FYNNEI. Written as DNA, the CDR3 is TGTGCCAGCAGTTTCGGGACGTCCGGAACCTACGAGCAGTACTTC. Protein product: CASSFGTSGTYEQYF.

This clonotype was observed at least ten times. The V and J genes are TRBV7-2 and TRBJ2-5; D is unresolved. V was pared by 1 base and J by 5 bases, with 11 bases between. CDR3 size: 14 residues. CDR1 and CDR2 (germline): SGHTA, FQGNSA. The CDR3 coding sequence is TGTGCCAGCAGCTTAGATGCCCTATCGGAGACCCAGTACTTC. Its protein product is CASSLDALSETQYF.

Ten or more counts support this clonotype. This chain connects TRBV28 to TRBJ1-5, with D perhaps matching TRBD1 (5 bases). The CDR3 totals 15 residues. CDR1 and CDR2 from the germline V gene are MDHEN and SYDVKM. Trimming took off 4 bases at V and 5 bases at J, with 15 bases between the two ends. CDR3 sequence reads: CASSSLAGSDQPQHF. CDR3 coding DNA: TGTGCCAGCAGTTCCCTCGCAGGGAGCGATCAGCCCCAGCATTTT.

This clonotype has ten or more counts. The J gene is TRBJ2-1, the V gene TRBV20-1; 10 nucleotides agree with TRBD2. The germline V gene encodes CDR1 DFQATT and CDR2 SNEGSKA (reference sequence). This CDR3 is 17 amino acids long. The junction had 8 bases not matched to a gene; V was cut back by 3 bases and J by 0 bases. DNA of the CDR3: TGCAGTGCTAGGCCACTAGCGGGGTTGAGCTCCTACAATGAGCAGTTCTTC. Translating it yields CSARPLAGLSSYNEQFF.

There are a few counts of this clonotype. The genes are TRBV3-1 and TRBJ2-3, with 10 bases identical to TRBD1. The CDR3 is 16 residues long. The germline V gene encodes CDR1 LGHDT and CDR2 YNNKEL (reference sequence). V trimming: 2 bases; J trimming: 3 bases; junction bases outside the gene matches: 5. The CDR3 spells CASSQQPGQGTDTQYF. In DNA, the CDR3 is TGTGCCAGCAGCCAACAGCCGGGACAGGGGACAGATACGCAGTATTTT.

This chain uses TRBV2 with TRBJ1-2, with no clear D. V was shortened by 11 bases and J by 4 bases, with 20 bases between the two germline ends. Germline V gene data show CDR1 as SNHLY and CDR2 as FYNNEI. This CDR3 has 14 residues. This CDR3 reads CAVHSNTVSYGYTF. In DNA, the CDR3 is TGTGCCGTCCACAGCAACACAGTTTCCTATGGCTACACCTTC.

The table lists this clonotype with a few counts. The rearrangement uses TRBV9 and TRBJ1-5, with a possible D match to TRBD1 (6 bases). The germline gives CDR1 SGDLS, CDR2 YYNGEE. Trimming shortened V by 0 bases and J by 2 bases, and 9 bases separated the two germline ends. This CDR3 region has 15 residues. This CDR3 reads CASSVGAGGNQPQHF. Written as DNA, the CDR3 is TGTGCCAGCAGCGTAGGGGCAGGGGGCAATCAGCCCCAGCATTTT. The complete variable domain, with remaining parts taken from reference TRBV9 and TRBJ1-5, reads DSGVTQTPKHLITATGQRVTLRCSPRSGDLSVYWYQQSLDQGLQFLIQYYNGEERAKGNILERFSAQQFPDLHSELNLSSLELGDSALYFCASSVGAGGNQPQHFGDGTRLSIL.

The chain couples TRBV20-1 to TRBJ1-1; no clear D. Germline CDR1 reads DFQATT; CDR2 reads SNEGSKA (reference sequence). Trimming stripped 3 bases from V and 8 bases from J, with 7 bases between. The CDR3 loop spans 10 amino acids. The chain's CDR3 is CSARDAEAFF. DNA for the CDR3: TGCAGTGCTAGGGACGCCGAAGCTTTCTTT.

This clonotype came up many times. The chain is built from TRBV7-2 and TRBJ2-3; either TRBD1 or TRBD2 may fit D (6 bases each). The CDR3 has 15 amino acids. CDR1 is SGHTA and CDR2 is FQGNSA in the germline V gene. The germline V and J ends were trimmed by 5 bases and 6 bases, with 18 bases remaining between them. The CDR3: CASSTFGRGRDTQYF. DNA for the CDR3: TGTGCCAGCAGCACTTTTGGCCGGGGGCGTGATACGCAGTATTTT. Supplemented by reference TRBV7-2 and TRBJ2-3, the full variable domain reads GAGVSQSPSNKVTEKGKDVELRCDPISGHTALYWYRQSLGQGLEFLIYFQGNSAPDKSGLPSDRFSAERTGGSVSTLTIQRTQQEDSAVYLCASSTFGRGRDTQYFGPGTRLTVL.

In this sample, this clonotype turned up many times. The chain recombines TRBV9 with TRBJ2-3; 9 bases map to TRBD2. V lost 0 bases to trimming and J lost 1 base; unmatched junction nucleotides: 12. The CDR3 totals 19 residues. The germline V gene encodes CDR1 SGDLS and CDR2 YYNGEE. CDR3 DNA sequence: TGTGCCAGCAGCGTAGGAGGTCGCGGGGGGGCCCCTGGCACAGATACGCAGTATTTT. Residues: CASSVGGRGGAPGTDTQYF.

This clonotype was counted at least ten times. The chain employs TRBV13 and TRBJ1-1, with D tentatively TRBD1 (5 bases). Trimming pared 3 bases from V and 7 bases from J, leaving 15 bases between. The CDR3 covers 14 residues. The germline V gene has CDR1 PRHDT and CDR2 FYEKMQ (reference sequence). CDR3 amino acids: CASSLRNGGREAFF. For the CDR3, the DNA is TGTGCCAGCAGCTTGAGAAACGGGGGTCGTGAAGCTTTCTTT.

The rearrangement links TRBV11-2 to TRBJ2-4; D not resolved. V dropped 1 base and J dropped 7 bases, with 8 bases sitting between them. Germline CDR1 reads SGHAT; CDR2 reads FQNNGV. The CDR3 is made up of 13 amino acids. CDR3 residues: CASSLAQNNIQYF. The CDR3 DNA reads as TGTGCCAGCAGCTTAGCCCAGAATAACATTCAGTACTTC.

This chain uses TRBV4-3 with TRBJ1-6; D gene ambiguous. Germline assignment: CDR1 LGHNA and CDR2 YSLEER. This CDR3 is built from 14 residues. V was pared by 3 bases and J by 10 bases, with 13 bases between. The CDR3 is CASSHSVPQSPLHF. The CDR3 nucleotides read TGCGCCAGCAGCCACTCAGTTCCGCAATCACCCCTCCACTTT.

This clonotype was observed a few times. The genes are TRBV20-1 and TRBJ1-2; TRBD1 matches at 8 bases. This CDR3 has 13 residues. CDR1 and CDR2 from the germline V gene are DFQATT and SNEGSKA (reference sequence). The trim removed 5 bases at V and 3 bases at J, leaving 5 bases unmatched. CDR3 DNA sequence: TGCAGTGCTCCGGACAGGGTGCACTATGGCTACACCTTC. It is translated as CSAPDRVHYGYTF.